This is a list of T cell receptor beta chains from one sample in a study of identical twins. TCRdb redid the calling of the 5' RACE reads with MiXCR, one entry per CDR3 protein. The sample has some 660,000 distinct CDR3 sequences; approximately 9% are singletons. This same sample was also taken into another study, of yellow fever vaccine responses in identical twins.

The sample taken for sequencing was PBMCs. The origin of the receptors is a woman aged 18-29 years in good health. CDR3s include the opening cysteine and the closing phenylalanine or tryptophan. Fields, in order: V gene, D gene, clone size, J gene, CDR3 DNA, CDR3 protein. The D gene is left open where the match is weak. Clone size is shown for a subset of rows, as once, few, many or a class of expanded clone.

TRBV29-1,NA,few,TRBJ1-1,TGCAGCGTGGATGGGACTGCCTCGGGAACTGAAGCTTTCTTT,CSVDGTASGTEAFF
TRBV6-2/TRBV6-3,TRBD1,NA,TRBJ2-4,TGTGCCAGCAGGCCCGGGACAGGGGGCGAGGGGGAAACCAAAAACATTCAGTACTTC,CASRPGTGGEGETKNIQYF
TRBV14,TRBD2,few,TRBJ2-2,TGTGCCAGCAGCCGACGTTTCGGACTAGCGGGAGAAGGGACCGGGGAGCTGTTTTTT,CASSRRFGLAGEGTGELFF
TRBV29-1,NA,NA,TRBJ1-1,TGCAGCGTTGACCGGGGGCTCAGCACTGAAGCTTTCTTT,CSVDRGLSTEAFF
TRBV3-1,NA,NA,TRBJ2-4,TGTGCCAGCAGCCAAGTTGACCGGACTACTATAAACATTCAGTACTTC,CASSQVDRTTINIQYF
TRBV7-9,NA,few,TRBJ2-2,TGTGCCAGCAGCTTATACAGGGAGACCACCGGGGAGCTGTTTTTT,CASSLYRETTGELFF
TRBV12-3/TRBV12-4,TRBD2,many,TRBJ2-1,TGTGCCAGCAGTTTAGGTGTAGGACTAGGGTACGAGAGCTCCTACAATGAGCAGTTCTTC,CASSLGVGLGYESSYNEQFF
TRBV10-3,NA,many,TRBJ2-5,TGTGCCATCAGTGAGTTACGGGGGGAGACCCAGTACTTC,CAISELRGETQYF
TRBV6-2/TRBV6-3,TRBD2,NA,TRBJ2-7,TGTGCCAGCAGTTACCCGGGAGGGGTCGGGGAGCAGTACTTC,CASSYPGGVGEQYF
TRBV6-2/TRBV6-3,TRBD1,few,TRBJ2-1,TGTGCCAGCAGTACAGACAGGGCCTACAATGAGCAGTTCTTC,CASSTDRAYNEQFF
TRBV5-1,TRBD1,few,TRBJ1-5,TGCGCCAGCAGCATCACAGGGGCCCCTAATCAGCCCCAGCATTTT,CASSITGAPNQPQHF
TRBV4-3,NA,few,TRBJ2-7,TGCGCCAGCAGCCAAGATTTTCCGGAGCCAACGTACGAGCAGTACTTC,CASSQDFPEPTYEQYF
TRBV6-1,TRBD2,few,TRBJ2-7,TGTGCCAGCAGGCTAGCGGGAGGGCCTGCTTACGAGCAGTACTTC,CASRLAGGPAYEQYF
TRBV27,NA,NA,TRBJ2-2,TGTGCCAGCAGTTTTCTCGGGACGAACACCGGGGAGCTGTTTTTT,CASSFLGTNTGELFF
TRBV9,TRBD2,NA,TRBJ2-3,TGTGCCAGCAGCTCCCGCCGACTAGCGGGGTACACAGATACGCAGTATTTT,CASSSRRLAGYTDTQYF
TRBV4-3,TRBD2,few,TRBJ2-1,TGCGCCAGCAGCCCCCAATGGACTAGCGAAACCTACAATGAGCAGTTCTTC,CASSPQWTSETYNEQFF